Given below is one T cell receptor beta chain in context. The antigen remains undetermined. With a J-beta primer mix and a sample-barcoded 5' primer, a second PCR ran about 7 to 11 cycles. Sequencing of every sample gave 3 million or more CDR3-containing paired-end reads. One entry per CDR3 protein, called by TCRdb with MiXCR from the 5' RACE reads. The repertoire holds some 1.6 million distinct CDR3 sequences, 30% to 35% seen once, with about 10% in the top ten. The germline V gene has CDR1 SGHVS and CDR2 FQNEAQ. The CDR3 has 18 amino acids. V trimming: 0 bases; J trimming: 4 bases; junction bases outside the gene matches: 8. The data were obtained in a study of blood T cells in healthy people across ages. As for the study in general: In model experiments, template switching was able to capture about one barcoded beta molecule for every two T cells that were present.

General observations from the study: There was a strong correlation between TCR beta diversity and naive T cell percentage. Compared with aged donors, long-lived donors showed fewer expanded clones, suggesting selection.

The sequence came from a woman under 40 in good health. The rearrangement uses TRBV7-8 and TRBJ2-6, with 8 bases identical to TRBD2. The sequenced sample consisted of blood. CDR3 DNA sequence: TGTGCCAGCAGCTTAGCGCTTGCGGGGGGAAAGGGGGCCAACGTCCTGACTTTC. It encodes CASSLALAGGKGANVLTF.